Listed below are T cell receptor beta chains from one sample, sequenced in a study of Ad26.COV2.S vaccination and SARS-CoV-2 variants. TCRdb's copy holds only in-frame clones and misses some; the assay was immunoSEQ multiplex PCR. Here the sample spans under 550,000 clones, more than 80% being singletons. The starting material was peripheral blood, obtained in a trial of Ad26.COV2.S vaccine versus placebo. Receptors originate from a person aged 18 to 59 who received the Ad26.COV2.S COVID-19 vaccine or a placebo. Each CDR3 is given with its conserved first and last residue. The D gene is left open where the match is weak.

J,D,V,length,CDR3,DNA
TRBJ2-1,NA,TRBV7-6,13,CASSSQDYNEQFF,TGTGCCAGCAGCTCACAGGACTACAATGAGCAGTTCTTC
TRBJ2-7,TRBD2,TRBV4-3,16,CASSPKPGTSVYEQYF,TGCGCCAGCAGCCCCAAACCCGGGACTAGCGTCTACGAGCAGTACTTC
TRBJ2-1,TRBD2,TRBV5-1,16,CASSLDPGLAINEQFF,TGCGCCAGCAGCTTGGACCCGGGACTAGCGATCAATGAGCAGTTCTTC
TRBJ1-4,NA,TRBV18,18,CASSPLSRVGATNEKLFF,TGTGCCAGCTCACCTCTCAGTAGGGTTGGAGCAACTAATGAAAAACTGTTTTTT
TRBJ1-2,TRBD1,TRBV10-2,15,CASSEFRTGDYGYTF,TGCGCCAGCAGTGAGTTCCGGACAGGGGACTATGGCTACACCTTC
TRBJ2-5,NA,TRBV9,13,CASSSPDGKTQYF,TGTGCCAGCAGCAGCCCCGATGGTAAGACCCAGTACTTC
TRBJ2-2,NA,TRBV11-2,13,CASSPLPGGELFF,TGTGCCAGCAGCCCCCTCCCTGGGGGGGAGCTGTTTTTT
TRBJ2-7,NA,TRBV28,15,CASSLLGHQNYEQYF,TGTGCCAGCAGTTTATTGGGACACCAAAACTACGAGCAGTACTTC
TRBJ2-2,TRBD2,TRBV24-1,16,CATSGAGGANTGELFF,TGTGCCACCAGTGGAGCGGGAGGGGCGAACACCGGGGAGCTGTTTTTT
TRBJ2-3,TRBD1,TRBV7-9,17,CASSPHSTGYNEDTQYF,TGTGCCAGCAGCCCCCACTCGACAGGGTATAATGAAGATACGCAGTATTTT
TRBJ1-5,NA,TRBV6-5,14,CASSNGLSNQPQHF,TGTGCCAGCAGCAACGGACTCAGCAATCAGCCCCAGCATTTT
TRBJ2-5,TRBD2,TRBV11-2,17,CASSLEGRAGGGETQYF,TGTGCCAGCAGCTTAGAAGGGCGAGCGGGAGGCGGGGAGACCCAGTACTTC
TRBJ2-5,NA,TRBV6-2/TRBV6-3,16,CASSYPRTGPQETQYF,TGTGCCAGCAGTTACCCGAGGACCGGGCCCCAAGAGACCCAGTACTTC
TRBJ2-3,NA,TRBV5-1,16,CASSLSPLTGADTQYF,TGCGCCAGCAGCTTGTCCCCCTTGACGGGAGCAGATACGCAGTATTTT
TRBJ1-6,TRBD1,TRBV19,16,CASSTRTGGDNSPLHF,TGTGCCAGTAGTACCCGGACAGGGGGAGATAATTCACCCCTCCACTTT
TRBJ1-1,NA,TRBV19,15,CASSMLGSGNTEAFF,TGTGCCAGTAGTATGCTAGGATCTGGGAACACTGAAGCTTTCTTT
TRBJ1-4,NA,TRBV6-1,11,CASSELGTLFF,TGTGCCAGCAGTGAATTGGGGACACTGTTTTTT